The source of this TCR beta chain is a study of technical replicates of blood from a handful of donors. TCRdb's table, derived via immunoSEQ multiplex PCR, lists solely in-frame clones and lacks some. This table has 75,000 to 90,000 clones, about 90% appearing once. Trimming pared 1 base from V and 8 bases from J, leaving 8 bases between. Per germline, CDR1 MNHNS and CDR2 SASEGT. The CDR3 runs to 12 residues. The rearrangement joins TRBV6-1 to TRBJ1-2; a possible D gene is TRBD1 (6 bases). This TCR came from a human donor in good health. What was sequenced was T cells isolated from PBMCs. The CDR3 DNA sequence: TGTGCCAGCAGTGAAGTCAGGGGCGGCTACACCTTC. Amino acid sequence: CASSEVRGGYTF.